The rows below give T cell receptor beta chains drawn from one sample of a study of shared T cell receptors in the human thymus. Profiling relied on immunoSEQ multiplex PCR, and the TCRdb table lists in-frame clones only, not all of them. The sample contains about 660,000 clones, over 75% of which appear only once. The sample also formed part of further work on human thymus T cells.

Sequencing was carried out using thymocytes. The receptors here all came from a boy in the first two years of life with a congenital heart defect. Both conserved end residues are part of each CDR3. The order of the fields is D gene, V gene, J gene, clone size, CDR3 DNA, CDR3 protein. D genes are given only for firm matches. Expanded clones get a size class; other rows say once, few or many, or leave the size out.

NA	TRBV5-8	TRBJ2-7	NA	TGTGCCAGCAGCTCGAAAAAAAGGGGCGTCCCTGAGTACGAGCAGTACTTC	CASSSKKRGVPEYEQYF
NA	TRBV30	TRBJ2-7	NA	TGTGCCTGGAGGCCTCTTCACCTTCCGAGCTCCTACGAGCAGTACTTC	CAWRPLHLPSSYEQYF
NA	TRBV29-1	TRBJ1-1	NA	TGCAGCGTCCGTCGGGAGAACACTGAAGCTTTCTTT	CSVRRENTEAFF
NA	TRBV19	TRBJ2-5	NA	TGTGCCAGTAGTAGAAAGGGACTTCAAGGGACCCAGTACTTC	CASSRKGLQGTQYF
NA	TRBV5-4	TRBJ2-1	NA	TGTGCCAGCAGCTTGGAGGGACACCTTCCCTACAATGAGCAGTTCTTC	CASSLEGHLPYNEQFF
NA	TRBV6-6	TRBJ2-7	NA	TGTGCCAGCAGTTACGACAGAGCGGGCGAGCAGTACTTC	CASSYDRAGEQYF
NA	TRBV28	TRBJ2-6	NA	TGTGCCAGCAGTTGTGGCAGGCCTTCTAACTCTGGGGCCAACGTCCTGACTTTC	CASSCGRPSNSGANVLTF
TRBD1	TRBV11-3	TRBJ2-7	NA	TGTGCCAGCAGCGCGAGGGACAGATCAACCCTTGGGCAGTACTTC	CASSARDRSTLGQYF
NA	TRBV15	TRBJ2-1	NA	TGTGCCACCAGCAGAGATCGGGACTGGGAGCAGTTCTTC	CATSRDRDWEQFF
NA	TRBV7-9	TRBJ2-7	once	TGTGCCAGCAGCCATTACGGATCGGAGAGGAAGGGGGAATACGAGCAGTACTTC	CASSHYGSERKGEYEQYF
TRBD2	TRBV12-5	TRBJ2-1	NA	TGTGCTAGTGGTGGGCGGGAGGCCCCCCTGGGGGAGCAGTTCTTC	CASGGREAPLGEQFF
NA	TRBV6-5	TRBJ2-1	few	TGTGCCAGCAGTTACGAGGCTCTGGGCTCCTACAATGAGCAGTTCTTC	CASSYEALGSYNEQFF
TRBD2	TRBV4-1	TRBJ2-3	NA	TGCGCCAGCAGCCAAGCCTCTAGACTAGCGGGAGGAGGAGGCAGCACAGATACGCAGTATTTT	CASSQASRLAGGGGSTDTQYF
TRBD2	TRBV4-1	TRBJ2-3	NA	TGCGCCAGCAGCCACGGACTAGCGGGAGGGCCCGCAGATACGCAGTATTTT	CASSHGLAGGPADTQYF
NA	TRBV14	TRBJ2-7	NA	TGTGCCAGCAGCCAAGGGGACTTCCCACTAAGCGAGCAGTACTTC	CASSQGDFPLSEQYF
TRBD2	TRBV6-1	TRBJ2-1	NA	TGTGCCAGCCGAGGACTAGCGGGAGACTACAATGAGCAGTTCTTC	CASRGLAGDYNEQFF
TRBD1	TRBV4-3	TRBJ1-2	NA	TGCGCCAGCAGCCAGAAGGACAGGGGCCGAAACTATGGCTACACCTTC	CASSQKDRGRNYGYTF
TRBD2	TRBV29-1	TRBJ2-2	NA	TGCAGCGTTGGGTCTAGCGGGGTGAACACCGGGGAGCTGTTTTTT	CSVGSSGVNTGELFF
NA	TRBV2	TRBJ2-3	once	TGTGCCAGCAGTGAATATCCCCGACTAAACAACACAGATACGCAGTATTTT	CASSEYPRLNNTDTQYF
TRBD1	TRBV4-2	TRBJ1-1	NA	TGTGCCAGCAGCCAGTGGGGACAGGGGTCTGAAGCTTTCTTT	CASSQWGQGSEAFF
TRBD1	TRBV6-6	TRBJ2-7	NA	TGTGCCAGCAGCGACAGGGCGGTATACGAGCAGTACTTC	CASSDRAVYEQYF
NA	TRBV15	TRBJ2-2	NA	TGTGCCACCAGCAGTGTTAGGGGAGGCACCGGGGAGCTGTTTTTT	CATSSVRGGTGELFF
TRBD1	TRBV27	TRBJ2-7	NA	TGTGCCAGCAGTTTAAAAGTGTCCGGGACAGGCGCCTACGAGCAGTACTTC	CASSLKVSGTGAYEQYF
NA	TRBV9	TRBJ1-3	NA	TGTGCCAGCAGCGTCTCTGGGGGGGACGGAAACACCATATATTTT	CASSVSGGDGNTIYF
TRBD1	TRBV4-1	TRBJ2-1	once	TGCGCCAGCAGCCAAGATGGGGACAGCTCCCCGCGCAATGAGCAGTTCTTC	CASSQDGDSSPRNEQFF
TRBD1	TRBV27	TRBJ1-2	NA	TGTGCCAGCAGTCCCACCGACAGGGGATTAAATGGCTACACCTTC	CASSPTDRGLNGYTF
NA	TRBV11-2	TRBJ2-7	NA	TGTGCCAGCAGCCTACTCTCTCCGAGCTCCTACGAGCAGTACTTC	CASSLLSPSSYEQYF
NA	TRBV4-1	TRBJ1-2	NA	TGCGCCAGCAGCCAAGAAAGGGAGGCCTACGGCTACACCTTC	CASSQEREAYGYTF
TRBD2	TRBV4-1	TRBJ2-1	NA	TGCGCCAGCAGCCAAGGCAGAGCGGGAGGGCCAAATGAGCAGTTCTTC	CASSQGRAGGPNEQFF
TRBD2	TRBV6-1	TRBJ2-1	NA	TGTGCCAGCAGTGAACGGACTAGATATGAGGGGGAGCAGTTCTTC	CASSERTRYEGEQFF
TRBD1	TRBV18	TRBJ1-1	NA	TGTGCCAGCTCAAGTACCCGGTGGAAGGGGGCAGTTTATCGTAAGGATGCTGAAGCTTTCTTT	CASSSTRWKGAVYRKDAEAFF
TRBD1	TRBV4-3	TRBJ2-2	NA	TGCGCCAGCAGCCAAGACAGGGGGATTTCCGGGGAGCTGTTTTTT	CASSQDRGISGELFF
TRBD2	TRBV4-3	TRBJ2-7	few	TGCGCCAGCAGCCAAGATGTTCAGCGGGAGCCCTACGAGCAGTACTTC	CASSQDVQREPYEQYF
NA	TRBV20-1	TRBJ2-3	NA	TGCAGTGCCGAACTGACAGATACGCAGTATTTT	CSAELTDTQYF
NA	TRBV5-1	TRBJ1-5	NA	TGCGCCAGCAGCCTCAGTGGGGCTGGTAATCAGCCCCAGCATTTT	CASSLSGAGNQPQHF
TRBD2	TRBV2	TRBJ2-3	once	TGTGCCAGCAGTGAAAGGGGACTAGCGCACGATACGCAGTATTTT	CASSERGLAHDTQYF
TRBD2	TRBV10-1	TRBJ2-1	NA	TGCGCCAGCAGTGAGGTGCGGACTAGCAGCCACAATGAGCAGTTCTTC	CASSEVRTSSHNEQFF